The sequence of this TCR beta chain was determined in a study of shared clonotypes between healthy human individuals. Study-wide context: Donor composition was a couple of women and three men, aged 18 to 49. Study-wide results and caveats: Sampling involved blood alone; tissue repertoires likely differ. Some naive CD4 clonotypes, 4.5% to 5.5%, turned up in common across a handful of donors.

Germline V lookup: CDR1 SGHRS, CDR2 YFSETQ. This CDR3 is 11 amino acids long. Trimming took off 4 bases at V and 5 bases at J, with 5 bases between the two ends. Worth noting for this clone: Its antigen is unidentified.

CD4+ cell separation produced CD45RA+ naive and CD45RA-negative memory subsets. The method was immunoSEQ multiplex PCR; TCRdb's version includes in-frame clones alone and lacks a portion of them. The repertoire consists of about 1.1 million clones, with 75% to 80% occurring once and the leading ten covering 0.4% to 0.55%. Sequences were obtained from memory CD4+ T cells from PBMCs. Documented subset: CD45RA-negative fraction. The rearrangement uses TRBV5-1 and TRBJ2-3, with D unresolved. This receptor was identified in a man between 18 and 29 years old in good health. Some clones in this sample may be carry-over from other donors' samples. CDR3 coding DNA: TGCGCCAGCAGCGTCCTAGATACGCAGTATTTT. Translation gives CASSVLDTQYF.